This TCR beta chain was sequenced for a study of shared clonotypes between healthy human individuals. For the study at large: Each donor contributed plates that comprised three CD4 naive, three CD4 memory, two CD8 naive and one CD8 memory.

V dropped 5 bases and J dropped 2; count of bases not matched to a gene: 7. The CDR3 contains 15 residues. The V gene's germline CDR1 is SGHNT and CDR2 YYREEE (reference sequence). Profiling relied on immunoSEQ multiplex PCR, and the TCRdb table lists in-frame clones only, not all of them. The data contain about 2.4 million clones, roughly 92% of them singletons. The sequence came from a young man in good health. The chain uses TRBV5-4 and TRBJ2-7, with 10 bases that match TRBD2. Sequencing used naive CD4+ T cells sorted from blood. Subset described: CD45RA+ positively selected. The CDR3 loop is CASSRASGSTYEQYF. CDR3 DNA: TGTGCCAGCAGTAGGGCTAGCGGGAGCACCTACGAGCAGTACTTC.